The clone carrying this TCR beta chain has just one count. Assay used: immunoSEQ multiplex PCR; TCRdb lists only in-frame clones, some missing. The sample consists of about 230,000 clones, nearly 90% of them appearing once. V was trimmed by 8 bases and J by 1 base, leaving 12 bases between them. The CDR3 loop spans 14 amino acids. Germline loops: CDR1 LNHDA, CDR2 SQIVND (reference sequence). The record originates from a study of blood T cell repertoires in COVID-19. Study context: Specimens from acute and convalescent COVID-19 originated in the United States, Italy and Spain.

Participants' own reports of clinical history determined their cohort assignment. The sequence was obtained from a woman younger than 45 with acute COVID-19. This chain links TRBV19 with TRBJ1-5; no firm D call. Input material: PBMCs or T cells enriched from blood (not recorded which). As DNA, the CDR3 is TGTGCCAGTCAGAAGGTGAGGAGCAATCAGCCCCAGCATTTT. Amino acid sequence: CASQKVRSNQPQHF.